These T cell receptor beta chains were read from a single sample in a study of memory CD4+ T cells and cytomegalovirus serostatus. Repertoires were generated with immunoSEQ multiplex PCR, while TCRdb's copy carries only in-frame clones and drops some. The sample records approximately 60,000 clones, about 81% being singletons. The sequenced material came from memory CD4+ T cells from blood. Every receptor here comes from an adult in good health and CMV-seronegative. Both conserved end residues are part of each CDR3. The D gene is left open where the match is weak.

TRBV7-8	TRBJ1-2	TRBD1	CASSIMTGAGGYTF	TGTGCCAGCAGCATTATGACAGGGGCGGGGGGCTACACCTTC
TRBV11-2	TRBJ1-2	-	CASSLDYTAGYTF	TGTGCCAGCAGCTTAGATTACACCGCTGGCTACACCTTC
TRBV5-1	TRBJ1-2	-	CASSPLGGGYTF	TGCGCCAGCAGCCCCCTCGGGGGGGGCTACACCTTC
TRBV5-4	TRBJ1-1	-	CASSSEVFWGTEAFF	TGTGCCAGCAGCTCCGAAGTGTTCTGGGGCACTGAAGCTTTCTTT
TRBV15	TRBJ1-2	-	CATSRPFLYGYTF	TGTGCCACCAGCCGACCTTTCCTCTATGGCTACACCTTC
TRBV27	TRBJ2-7	TRBD1	CASSLSWAGQGVPYEQYF	TGTGCCAGCAGTTTATCGTGGGCGGGACAGGGAGTCCCCTACGAGCAGTACTTC
TRBV7-3	TRBJ2-7	-	CASSLMTGTYEQYF	TGTGCCAGCAGCTTAATGACTGGAACCTACGAGCAGTACTTC
TRBV6-5	TRBJ2-7	-	CASSYSKGRYPYEQYF	TGTGCCAGCAGTTACTCGAAGGGGCGGTATCCCTACGAGCAGTACTTC
TRBV7-9	TRBJ2-7	TRBD1	CASSLAGDSVREYF	TGTGCCAGCAGCTTAGCGGGGGACAGTGTACGGGAGTACTTC
TRBV7-9	TRBJ1-5	TRBD1	CASSLVLGTGVDQPQHF	TGTGCCAGCAGCTTAGTTTTGGGGACAGGGGTCGATCAGCCCCAGCATTTT